This T cell receptor (beta chain) was captured in a study of CD4 T cells in relation to SARS-CoV-2 and coronaviruses. The wider study: PBMCs were cultured with antigen for approximately nine days before TCR beta sequencing. The study's findings and limits: In roughly 65% of donors, memory CD4+ clonotypes crossrecognized SARS-CoV-2 and at least one common cold coronavirus spike.

Assay used: immunoSEQ multiplex PCR; TCRdb lists only in-frame clones, some missing. The table records 18,000 or so clones, over 60% of them present only once. Before the COVID-19 pandemic, during about 2010-2018, CD4+ T cells were taken from unexposed donors. After nine to ten days of culture, CD4+ T cells were isolated. Each well had two million PBMCs in approximately 5% human AB serum with IL-2. Concerning this clone itself: Its antigen is unknown.

Sequenced: CD4+ T cells from PBMCs, cultured in vitro. The sequence was obtained from a human donor in good health.

The CDR3 coding sequence is TGCGCCAGCAGCCCGGACACAGGGGGAGTTGACTATGGCTACACCTTC. Its protein product is CASSPDTGGVDYGYTF. This rearrangement joins TRBV5-1 to TRBJ1-2, with TRBD1 matching over 8 bases. The V and J ends lost 4 bases and 3 bases, in that order; junction bases with no gene match: 11. There are 16 residues in the CDR3. In germline, CDR1 is SGHRS, CDR2 YFSETQ.